A single sample is the source of the 5 T cell receptor beta chains below, sequenced in a study of blood T cell repertoires in COVID-19. The data were produced by immunoSEQ multiplex PCR, yet TCRdb's version contains in-frame clones alone and is incomplete. The sample has approximately 200,000 clones, about 86% seen once. The sample comprised peripheral blood. The origin of the receptors is a woman aged 25 to 45 with active or convalescent COVID-19.

This chain uses TRBV5-4 with TRBJ1-1, with D tentatively TRBD1 (5 bases). V lost 4 bases, J lost 4 bases, and 14 bases lay in between. Germline lookup yields CDR1 SGHNT and CDR2 YYREEE (reference sequence). The CDR3 totals 14 residues. CDR3 coding DNA: TGTGCCAGCAGCGCCCTGCAGGGAACCACTGAAGCTTTCTTT. Residues: CASSALQGTTEAFF.

The CDR3 coding sequence is TGCGCCAGCAGCCTGCCAGGGTCCCTTCGTGAAGCTTTCTTT. It is translated as CASSLPGSLREAFF. The chain has TRBV5-1 and TRBJ1-1; a weak D match, TRBD1 (5 bases). Germline V gene sequence: CDR1 SGHRS, CDR2 YFSETQ. This CDR3 comprises 14 residues. V dropped 4 bases and J dropped 7 bases, with 17 bases sitting between them. The entire variable domain, with the rest obtained from reference TRBV5-1 and TRBJ1-1, is as follows: KAGVTQTPRYLIKTRGQQVTLSCSPISGHRSVSWYQQTPGQGLQFLFEYFSETQRNKGNFPGRFSGRQFSNSRSEMNVSTLELGDSALYLCASSLPGSLREAFFGQGTRLTVV.

The rearrangement links TRBV30 to TRBJ1-2, with D perhaps matching TRBD1 (6 bases). Trimming left V 1 base short and J 3 bases short, with 9 bases between. The CDR3 has 13 amino acids. In germline, CDR1 is GTSNPN, CDR2 SVGIG (reference sequence). The CDR3 loop is CAWSAGGDYGYTF. The CDR3 coding sequence is TGTGCCTGGAGTGCTGGGGGCGACTATGGCTACACCTTC.

The gene calls are TRBV3-1 (or the pseudogene TRBV3-2) and TRBJ2-1; the match to TRBD1 covers 7 bases. Per germline, CDR1 LGHDT and CDR2 YNNKEL (reference sequence). CDR3 size: 15 residues. The trim removed 5 bases at V and 7 bases at J, leaving 11 bases unmatched. This CDR3 is CASSSFGTAVNEQFF. CDR3 DNA sequence: TGTGCCAGCAGCTCTTTCGGGACAGCCGTTAATGAGCAGTTCTTC.

The V gene is TRBV19, the J gene TRBJ1-2; 8 bases map to TRBD1. Trimming removed 5 bases from V and 2 bases from J; junction bases left unmatched: 7. The CDR3 has 15 amino acids. Germline lookup yields CDR1 LNHDA and CDR2 SQIVND (reference sequence). The CDR3 loop reads CASSSSGQANYGYTF. The CDR3 bases are TGTGCCAGTAGTTCATCGGGACAGGCGAACTATGGCTACACCTTC.